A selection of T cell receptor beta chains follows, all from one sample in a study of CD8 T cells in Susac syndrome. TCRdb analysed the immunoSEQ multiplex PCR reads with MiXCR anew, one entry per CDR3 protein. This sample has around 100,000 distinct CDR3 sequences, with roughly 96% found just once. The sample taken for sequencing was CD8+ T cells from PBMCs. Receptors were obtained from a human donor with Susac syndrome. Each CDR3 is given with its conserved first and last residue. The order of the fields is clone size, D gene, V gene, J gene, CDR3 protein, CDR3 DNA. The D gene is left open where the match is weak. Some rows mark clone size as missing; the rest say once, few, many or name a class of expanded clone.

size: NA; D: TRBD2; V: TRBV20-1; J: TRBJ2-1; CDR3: CSAEPTGLEFSEQFF; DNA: TGCAGTGCTGAACCGACGGGACTAGAGTTTAGTGAGCAGTTCTTC
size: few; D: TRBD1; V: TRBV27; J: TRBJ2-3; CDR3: CASSSGQGTDTQYF; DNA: TGTGCCAGCAGTTCCGGACAGGGAACAGATACGCAGTATTTT
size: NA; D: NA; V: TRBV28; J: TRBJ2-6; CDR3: CASRNPGANVLTF; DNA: TGTGCCAGCCGGAACCCTGGGGCCAACGTCCTGACTTTC
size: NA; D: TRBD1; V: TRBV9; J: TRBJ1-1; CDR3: CASSLEGTGGSDTEAFF; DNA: TGTGCCAGCAGCTTAGAAGGGACAGGGGGCTCGGACACTGAAGCTTTCTTT
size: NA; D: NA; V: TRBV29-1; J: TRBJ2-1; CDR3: CSVEWYGNEQFF; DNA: TGCAGCGTGGAATGGTACGGCAATGAGCAGTTCTTC
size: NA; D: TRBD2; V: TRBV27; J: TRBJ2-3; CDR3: CASSSKRGGDTQYF; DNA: TGTGCCAGCAGTTCTAAGCGGGGGGGAGATACGCAGTATTTT
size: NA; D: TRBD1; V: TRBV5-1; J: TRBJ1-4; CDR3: CASSSQGNNEKLFF; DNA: TGCGCCAGCAGCTCACAGGGGAATAATGAAAAACTGTTTTTT
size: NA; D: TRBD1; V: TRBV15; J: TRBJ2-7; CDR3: CATRRTGGYEQYF; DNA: TGTGCCACCAGGCGGACAGGGGGCTACGAGCAGTACTTC
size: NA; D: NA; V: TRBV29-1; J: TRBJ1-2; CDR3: CSVDRANYGYTF; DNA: TGCAGCGTTGACAGAGCTAACTATGGCTACACCTTC
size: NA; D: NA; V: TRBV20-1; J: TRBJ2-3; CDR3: CSASVEVDTQYF; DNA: TGCAGTGCTAGCGTTGAGGTTGATACGCAGTATTTT
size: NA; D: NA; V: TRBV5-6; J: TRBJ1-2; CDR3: CASSVVLANYGYTF; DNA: TGTGCCAGCAGCGTTGTGTTAGCCAACTATGGCTACACCTTC
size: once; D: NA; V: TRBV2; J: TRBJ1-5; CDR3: CASTISNQPQHF; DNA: TGTGCCAGCACTATTAGCAATCAGCCCCAGCATTTT
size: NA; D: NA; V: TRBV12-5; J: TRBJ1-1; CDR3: CASGFQGSGTEAFF; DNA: TGTGCTAGTGGTTTCCAGGGGAGTGGAACTGAAGCTTTCTTT
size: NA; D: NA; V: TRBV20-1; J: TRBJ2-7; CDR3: CSASIGTGTYEQYF; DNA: TGCAGTGCTAGTATCGGGACGGGGACTTACGAGCAGTACTTC
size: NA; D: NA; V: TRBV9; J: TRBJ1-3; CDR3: CASSVEVEGNTIYF; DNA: TGTGCCAGCAGCGTAGAAGTGGAGGGAAACACCATATATTTT
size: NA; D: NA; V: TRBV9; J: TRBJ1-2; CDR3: CASSSNLEGYTF; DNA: TGTGCCAGCAGCTCCAACCTCGAGGGCTACACCTTC
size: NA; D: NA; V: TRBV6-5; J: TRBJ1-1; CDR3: CASTGAENTEAFF; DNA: TGTGCCAGCACAGGGGCAGAGAACACTGAAGCTTTCTTT
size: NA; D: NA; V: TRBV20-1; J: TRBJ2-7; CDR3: CSALTGSSYEQYF; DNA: TGCAGTGCTCTGACAGGCAGCTCCTACGAGCAGTACTTC
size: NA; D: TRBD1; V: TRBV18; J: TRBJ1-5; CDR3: CASSPDRGRNQPQHF; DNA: TGTGCCAGCTCACCGGACAGGGGGCGCAATCAGCCCCAGCATTTT
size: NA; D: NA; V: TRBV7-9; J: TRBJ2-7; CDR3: CASSSLGGDIGEQYF; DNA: TGTGCCAGCAGCTCCTTAGGGGGGGACATTGGCGAGCAGTACTTC
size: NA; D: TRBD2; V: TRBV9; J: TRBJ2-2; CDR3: CASSVGREAPGELFF; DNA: TGTGCCAGCAGCGTAGGACGGGAGGCGCCCGGGGAGCTGTTTTTT
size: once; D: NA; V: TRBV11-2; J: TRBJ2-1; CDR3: CASSSPGLAPYNEQFF; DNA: TGTGCCAGCAGCTCCCCGGGGCTAGCGCCCTACAATGAGCAGTTCTTC
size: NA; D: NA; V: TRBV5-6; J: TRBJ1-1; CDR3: CASSLRANTEAFF; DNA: TGTGCCAGCAGCTTGAGGGCAAACACTGAAGCTTTCTTT
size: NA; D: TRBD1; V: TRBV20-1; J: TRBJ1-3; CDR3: CSAETGSENTIYF; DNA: TGCAGTGCAGAGACAGGGTCTGAAAACACCATATATTTT
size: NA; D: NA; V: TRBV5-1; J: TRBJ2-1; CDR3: CASSRSSYNEQFF; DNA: TGCGCCAGCAGCCGGAGCTCCTACAATGAGCAGTTCTTC
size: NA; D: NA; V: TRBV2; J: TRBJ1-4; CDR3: CASTPGNKLFF; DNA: TGTGCCAGCACCCCGGGAAATAAACTGTTTTTT
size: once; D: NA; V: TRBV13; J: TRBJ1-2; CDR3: CASSLGPISYGYTF; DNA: TGTGCCAGCAGCTTGGGGCCCATATCCTATGGCTACACCTTC
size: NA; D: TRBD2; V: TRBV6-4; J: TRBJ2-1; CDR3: CASSDGGGAREQFF; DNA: TGTGCCAGCAGTGACGGCGGGGGGGCGAGGGAGCAGTTCTTC
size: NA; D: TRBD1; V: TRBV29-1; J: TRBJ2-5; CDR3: CSVDADRDQETQYF; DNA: TGCAGCGTTGACGCGGACAGGGACCAAGAGACCCAGTACTTC
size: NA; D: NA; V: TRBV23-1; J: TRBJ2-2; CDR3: CASSHPVPRSKTVGELFF; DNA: TGCGCCAGCAGTCACCCCGTACCGAGGAGCAAAACGGTCGGGGAGCTGTTTTTT
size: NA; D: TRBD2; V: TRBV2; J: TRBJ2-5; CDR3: CASTLAPQYF; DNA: TGTGCCAGTACACTAGCGCCCCAGTACTTC
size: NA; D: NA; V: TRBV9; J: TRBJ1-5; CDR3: CASSPTESNQPQHF; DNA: TGTGCCAGCAGCCCGACAGAGAGCAATCAGCCCCAGCATTTT
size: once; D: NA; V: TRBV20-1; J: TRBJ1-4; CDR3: CSARDLFRGREKLFF; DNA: TGCAGTGCTAGAGATTTATTTAGGGGTCGCGAAAAACTGTTTTTT
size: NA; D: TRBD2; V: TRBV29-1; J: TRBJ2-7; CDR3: CSVGGGDEQYF; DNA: TGCAGCGTTGGGGGGGGTGACGAGCAGTACTTC
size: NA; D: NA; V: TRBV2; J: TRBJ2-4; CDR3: CASSEPGMGDIQYF; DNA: TGTGCCAGCAGTGAACCGGGGATGGGGGACATTCAGTACTTC
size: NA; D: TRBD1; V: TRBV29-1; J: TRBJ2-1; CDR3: CSVDDQGARQFF; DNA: TGCAGCGTTGATGACCAGGGGGCGCGTCAGTTCTTC
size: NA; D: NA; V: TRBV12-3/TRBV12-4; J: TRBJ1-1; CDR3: CASSGAGQGFTEAFF; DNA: TGTGCCAGCAGTGGGGCAGGGCAGGGGTTCACTGAAGCTTTCTTT
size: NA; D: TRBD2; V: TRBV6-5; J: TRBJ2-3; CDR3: CASSYTRGGGVTYTQYF; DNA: TGTGCCAGCAGTTACACCCGTGGCGGGGGGGTCACTTATACGCAGTATTTT
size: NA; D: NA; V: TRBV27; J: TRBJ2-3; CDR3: CASSLETSTDTQYF; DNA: TGTGCCAGCAGTTTAGAAACTAGCACAGATACGCAGTATTTT